This T cell receptor beta chain is from a study of blood T cell repertoires in COVID-19. Looking at the study overall: Material from acute and convalescent COVID-19 was sourced from the United States, Italy and Spain. T cells, B-cell-depleted T cells, or PBMCs supplied cDNA or gDNA.

How the authors handled the data: The authors estimated nucleated cell counts from reference gene primer amplification. Some clones are missing from TCRdb's copy, which holds only in-frame ones; the method was immunoSEQ multiplex PCR. For V, J and clone size, that table is used; D and trimming come from the DNA. The data contain some 81,000 clones, 90% of them singletons. This TCR derives from a woman in her forties or fifties in a cohort sampled during active COVID-19. Sequencing was carried out using peripheral blood.

The CDR3 region has the DNA TGTGCCAGCAGCTTAGACAGGGGTAAGCACGAGCAGTACTTC. Translating it yields CASSLDRGKHEQYF. This chain links TRBV7-2 with TRBJ2-7, with 7 bases aligning to TRBD1. After removal of 1 base from V and 5 bases from J, the junction contained 5 bases not matched to a gene. This CDR3 spans 14 amino acids. The germline CDR1 and CDR2 sequences are SGHTA and FQGNSA.